The 28 T cell receptor beta chains reported below all come from one sample, sequenced in a study of early T cells in non-severe SARS-CoV-2 infection. TCRdb used MiXCR to reprocess the 5' RACE reads, holding one entry per CDR3 protein. The sample holds some 100,000 distinct CDR3 sequences; over 12% are singletons and the top ten take approximately 0.62%. The sequenced material came from whole blood. The source of these receptors is an adult who was a healthcare worker with PCR-confirmed SARS-CoV-2 infection or an uninfected control (not recorded which).

This chain joins TRBV6-1 and TRBJ1-5; TRBD1 might be the D (6 bases). This CDR3 has 14 amino acids. Trimming cost V 6 bases and J 5 bases, with 14 bases left between them. Looked up from germline, CDR1 is MNHNS and CDR2 is SASEGT. CDR3 nucleotides: TGTGCCAGCAGGCCAGGGGCAGGGGATCAGCCCCAGCATTTT. Protein: CASRPGAGDQPQHF.

A remark on this clonotype: It may be a read error: a sequence one base away is much more abundant. The CDR3 spells CASSLYIGIQYF. In DNA, the CDR3 is TGTGCCAGCAGTTTATATATTGGCATTCAGTACTTC. V usage is TRBV12-3 or TRBV12-4 and J usage is TRBJ2-4; D is unclear. V was shortened by 2 bases and J by 9 bases, with 8 bases between the two germline ends. This CDR3 is 12 amino acids long.

This clonotype has a handful of counts. The chain recombines TRBV7-7 with TRBJ2-5; no reliable D call. The CDR3 has 13 residues. V was cut by 2 bases and J by 5 bases, with 9 bases left in between. Germline V gives CDR1 SSHAT, CDR2 FNYEAQ (reference sequence). CDR3 in amino acids: CASSLNVRETQYF. CDR3 nucleotide sequence: TGTGCCAGCAGCTTAAATGTCCGGGAGACCCAGTACTTC. Full variable domain (remainder filled in from reference TRBV7-7 and TRBJ2-5): GAGVSQSPRYKVTKRGQDVTLRCDPISSHATLYWYQQALGQGPEFLTYFNYEAQPDKSGLPSDRFSAERPEGSISTLTIQRTEQRDSAMYRCASSLNVRETQYFGPGTRLLVL.

There are many counts of this clonotype. The V and J genes are TRBV11-3 and TRBJ1-3, with D unclear. CDR1 is SGHNT and CDR2 is YENEEA in the germline V gene. V was cut by 3 bases and J by 1 base, with 13 bases left in between. This CDR3 comprises 16 residues. The CDR3 is CASSFTAATSGNTIYF. DNA for the CDR3: TGTGCCAGCAGCTTTACAGCGGCCACTTCTGGAAACACCATATATTTT.

There are many counts of this clonotype. This sequence joins TRBV7-9 and TRBJ1-5; no clear D. V gave up 1 base and J gave up 6 bases, with 7 bases separating them. Germline CDR1 and CDR2: SEHNR and FQNEAQ (reference sequence). The CDR3 length is 13 residues. This CDR3 reads CASSLGSSQPQHF. The CDR3 DNA sequence: TGTGCCAGCAGCTTAGGATCATCTCAGCCCCAGCATTTT.

This clonotype was seen at least ten times. The J gene is TRBJ1-2, the V gene TRBV5-1; 7 nucleotides align to TRBD1. Looked up from germline, CDR1 is SGHRS and CDR2 is YFSETQ. CDR3 length equals 14 residues. Trimming took 4 bases from V and 4 from J; bases not matched to a gene: 7. The CDR3 nucleotides read TGCGCCAGCAGCGACAGGGACAGTTCCTATGGCTACACCTTC. Protein sequence: CASSDRDSSYGYTF.

This clonotype has at least ten counts. This rearrangement joins TRBV6-5 to TRBJ1-1; D uncertain. V was trimmed by 6 bases and J by 5 bases, leaving 10 bases between them. Germline-derived CDR1 and CDR2 are MNHEY and SVGAGI. This CDR3 comprises 12 residues. The CDR3 DNA is TGTGCCAGCAGCCCGCCGGGGACTGAAGCTTTCTTT. This sequence encodes CASSPPGTEAFF.

The V gene is TRBV30, the J gene TRBJ2-3; TRBD2 agrees at 8 bases. The ends lost 5 bases at V and 4 bases at J; junction bases unmatched: 5. This CDR3 is 13 amino acids long. CDR1 GTSNPN and CDR2 SVGIG come from the germline V gene (reference sequence). CDR3 sequence: CAWEAGAADTQYF. CDR3 coding DNA: TGTGCCTGGGAAGCGGGGGCGGCAGATACGCAGTATTTT.

This clonotype was recorded at least ten times. The chain joins TRBV10-1 to TRBJ1-1; 10 nucleotides line up with TRBD1. The CDR3 spans 16 residues. V lost 5 bases to trimming and J lost 4 bases; unmatched junction nucleotides: 10. Per germline, CDR1 WNHNN and CDR2 SYGVQD (reference sequence). The CDR3 protein is CASSYIRDRGPTEAFF. CDR3 nucleotide sequence: TGCGCCAGCAGTTATATCCGGGACAGGGGACCCACTGAAGCTTTCTTT.

The chain carries TRBV9 and TRBJ2-5; 11 bases fit TRBD2. V trimming: 3 bases; J trimming: 3 bases; junction bases outside the gene matches: 4. This CDR3 comprises 15 residues. Germline V gene data show CDR1 as SGDLS and CDR2 as YYNGEE. The CDR3 sequence is CASSGSGGAKETQYF. The CDR3 DNA is TGTGCCAGCAGCGGTAGCGGGGGGGCTAAAGAGACCCAGTACTTC.

The table lists this clonotype with many counts. The J gene is TRBJ2-7, the V gene TRBV23-1; a weak D match, TRBD1 (6 bases). TRBV23-1 falls under the ORF class, with uncertain function. Deletions cut 4 bases from V and 2 bases from J, with 18 bases between. The CDR3 loop spans 16 amino acids. CDR3 region: CASSPHRAGDTYEQYV. The CDR3 DNA sequence: TGCGCCAGCAGTCCCCATCGGGCAGGGGACACCTACGAGCAGTACGTC.

V is TRBV12-3 or TRBV12-4 and J is TRBJ2-2; 8 nucleotides agree with TRBD1. V lost 2 bases, J lost 6 bases, and 5 bases stayed unmatched. The CDR3 is 15 amino acids. The CDR3 sequence: CASSLSDRGSGELFF. The DNA for the CDR3 is TGTGCCAGCAGTTTATCTGACAGGGGTTCCGGGGAGCTGTTTTTT.

V and J are TRBV7-6 and TRBJ2-3; D remains unclear. The ends were cut back, 1 base at V and 1 base at J, with 12 bases in the middle. The CDR3 consists of 16 residues. Germline loops: CDR1 SGHVS, CDR2 FNYEAQ. This CDR3 reads CASSLVALQGTDTQYF. The DNA of the CDR3 is TGTGCCAGCAGCTTAGTCGCCCTCCAGGGCACAGATACGCAGTATTTT.

The chain combines TRBV4-1 with TRBJ2-1; TRBD2 is a possible D gene (5 bases). Germline loops: CDR1 MGHRA, CDR2 YSYEKL. Trimming took off 1 base at V and 6 bases at J, with 10 bases between the two ends. CDR3 length equals 14 residues. CDR3 nucleotides: TGCGCCAGCAGCCAAGGGCTAGCTGGCAATGAGCAGTTCTTC. Its translation: CASSQGLAGNEQFF.

This clonotype was picked up many times. The chain carries TRBV19 and TRBJ1-5; 8 nucleotides agree with TRBD1. The germline CDR1 and CDR2 sequences are LNHDA and SQIVND (reference sequence). V shed 6 bases, J shed 6 bases, and the junction held 7 bases outside the gene matches. CDR3 length: 14 amino acids. The CDR3 loop is CASRKDRVGQPQHF. CDR3 bases: TGTGCCAGTAGAAAGGACAGGGTAGGTCAGCCCCAGCATTTT.

This clonotype was counted only a few times. V usage is TRBV20-1 and J usage is TRBJ2-5, with 10 positions matching TRBD2. Germline trimming cut 4 bases from V and 2 bases from J; bases unmatched to any gene: 4. The CDR3 is made up of 14 amino acids. Germline CDR1 DFQATT, CDR2 SNEGSKA (reference sequence). Here the CDR3 reads CSATSGGVQETQYF. The CDR3 nucleotides read TGCAGTGCTACGAGCGGGGGGGTTCAAGAGACCCAGTACTTC.

Only a few counts were recorded for this clonotype. The chain has TRBV30 and TRBJ2-3; TRBD2 might be the D (6 bases). Germline V gene data show CDR1 as GTSNPN and CDR2 as SVGIG (reference sequence). V was clipped by 5 bases and J by 3 bases, with 15 bases between them. The CDR3 sequence is 14 residues long. The CDR3 loop reads CAWGRQGSTDTQYF. The CDR3 DNA is TGTGCCTGGGGGAGGCAGGGATCAACAGATACGCAGTATTTT.

This rearrangement joins TRBV5-1 to TRBJ2-3, with D perhaps TRBD2 (6 bases). Germline loops: CDR1 SGHRS, CDR2 YFSETQ. V lost 4 bases, J lost 2 bases, and 14 bases lay in between. This CDR3 region has 15 residues. CDR3 in amino acids: CASSTWGDPTDTQYF. The CDR3 nucleotides read TGCGCCAGCAGCACGTGGGGGGACCCCACAGATACGCAGTATTTT. Full variable domain (outside the CDR3, taken from reference TRBV5-1 and TRBJ2-3): KAGVTQTPRYLIKTRGQQVTLSCSPISGHRSVSWYQQTPGQGLQFLFEYFSETQRNKGNFPGRFSGRQFSNSRSEMNVSTLELGDSALYLCASSTWGDPTDTQYFGPGTRLTVL.

The chain has TRBV29-1 and TRBJ1-1; TRBD1 is a possible D gene (5 bases). Trimming pared 5 bases from V and 4 bases from J, leaving 17 bases between. This CDR3 spans 14 amino acids. Germline CDR1 SQVTM, CDR2 ANQGSEA. The CDR3 DNA reads TGCAGCGTTTTAAACGGGGGAGTGGGCACTGAAGCTTTCTTT. Translated: CSVLNGGVGTEAFF.

The J gene is TRBJ1-2, the V gene TRBV6-6, with D hard to call. Between the trimmed V and J ends, which lost 6 bases and 2 bases, there was a span of 13 bases. Per germline, CDR1 MNHNY and CDR2 SVGAGI (reference sequence). The CDR3 extends over 14 amino acids. The CDR3 reads CASSPRRANYGYTF. CDR3 sequence (DNA): TGTGCCAGCAGCCCTCGTAGGGCCAACTATGGCTACACCTTC.

V and J are TRBV7-8 and TRBJ2-3, with D possibly being TRBD1 (5 bases). Trimming shortened V by 1 base and J by 3 bases, and 17 bases separated the two germline ends. This CDR3 has 17 amino acids. Germline lookup yields CDR1 SGHVS and CDR2 FQNEAQ. The CDR3 loop reads CASSLEGIGRATDTQYF. The CDR3 DNA reads as TGTGCCAGCAGCTTAGAAGGTATTGGCAGGGCTACAGATACGCAGTATTTT.

This clonotype was recorded a few times. The chain carries TRBV30 and TRBJ1-4; D gene ambiguous. Trimming shortened V by 2 bases and J by 9 bases, and 19 bases separated the two germline ends. This CDR3 comprises 15 residues. CDR1 and CDR2 from the germline V gene are GTSNPN and SVGIG (reference sequence). The CDR3 nucleotides are TGTGCCTGGAGTTCACCCTCCATCTCTGGGAAAAAACTGTTTTTT. Translating it yields CAWSSPSISGKKLFF.

This clonotype has more than one count but fewer than ten. The rearrangement uses TRBV29-1 and TRBJ1-3; D remains ambiguous. V was trimmed by 4 bases and J by 2 bases, leaving 9 bases between them. Germline V CDR1 and CDR2: SQVTM, ANQGSEA. This CDR3 is 13 amino acids long. The CDR3 reads CSVAAAAGNTIYF. CDR3 in DNA: TGCAGCGTTGCGGCGGCAGCTGGAAACACCATATATTTT.

The chain links TRBV27 to TRBJ2-3; 9 bases align to TRBD2. Germline V gene lookup returns CDR1 MNHEY and CDR2 SMNVEV (reference sequence). This CDR3 has 15 amino acids. Unmatched junction bases numbered 2, after V lost 4 bases and J lost 0 bases. CDR3 sequence (DNA): TGTGCCAGCAGTTCGGGACTAGCCAGCACAGATACGCAGTATTTT. Its translation: CASSSGLASTDTQYF.

Only a few counts were recorded for this clonotype. The chain employs TRBV7-9 and TRBJ2-7; D is perhaps TRBD2 (7 bases). V gave up 5 bases and J gave up 6 bases, with 14 bases separating them. The CDR3 is made up of 13 amino acids. Germline V gene lookup returns CDR1 SEHNR and CDR2 FQNEAQ (reference sequence). The CDR3 nucleotides read TGTGCCAGCAGCCCGCCAGGGGAGGGCGAGCAGTACGTC. It translates to CASSPPGEGEQYV.

The chain has TRBV9 and TRBJ2-2; D might be TRBD2 (5 bases). The CDR3 runs 17 residues. Germline V gene data show CDR1 as SGDLS and CDR2 as YYNGEE. Trimming removed 4 bases at V and 2 bases at J, with 18 bases between. CDR3 residues: CASSLWSRTRNTGELFF. The DNA of the CDR3 is TGTGCCAGCAGCCTGTGGAGCAGGACTCGAAACACCGGGGAGCTGTTTTTT.

This clonotype has just a few counts. The chain carries TRBV27 and TRBJ2-2; D remains unclear. Germline CDR1 is MNHEY and CDR2 is SMNVEV (reference sequence). Trimming took 6 bases from V and 3 from J, leaving 8 bases between them. This CDR3 comprises 13 residues. The CDR3 coding sequence is TGTGCCAGCAGCCCCAAGGACACCGGGGAGCTGTTTTTT. It codes for CASSPKDTGELFF.

The gene calls are TRBV6-5 and TRBJ2-3; D might be TRBD2 (6 bases). Germline V lookup: CDR1 MNHEY, CDR2 SVGAGI. Trimming cost V 7 bases and J 1 base, with 9 bases left between them. This CDR3 is built from 13 residues. The CDR3 DNA reads TGTGCCAGCAAAGAGCGGGGCACAGATACGCAGTATTTT. Translation gives CASKERGTDTQYF.